These 5 T cell receptor beta chains originate from one sample sequenced in a study of shared clonotypes between healthy human individuals. Sequencing was performed with immunoSEQ multiplex PCR; in TCRdb, only in-frame clones are kept and a portion is missing. Among about 2.4 million clones listed, about 92% were seen once. Sequencing was done on a sample of naive CD4+ T cells sorted from blood. Subset of the sample: CD45RA+ positively selected. The origin of the receptors is a man aged 18 to 35 in good health.

The genes are TRBV6-6 and TRBJ2-7, with TRBD2 identical over 7 bases. The germline CDR1 and CDR2 sequences are MNHNY and SVGAGI (reference sequence). J gave up 3 bases and V 8 bases, and 7 bases lay outside the gene matches. The CDR3 totals 13 residues. In DNA form, the CDR3 reads TGTGCCAGCCAACTGGGGGGGTTCTACGAGCAGTACTTC. This gives the protein CASQLGGFYEQYF.

The chain employs TRBV7-9 and TRBJ2-3; D gene unclear. The CDR3 sequence is 16 residues long. The germline gives CDR1 SEHNR, CDR2 FQNEAQ (reference sequence). V was trimmed by 4 bases and J by 2 bases, leaving 16 bases between them. The CDR3 region is CASSSVISSYTDTQYF. Written as DNA, the CDR3 is TGTGCCAGCAGCTCCGTGATTAGCAGCTACACAGATACGCAGTATTTT.

The gene calls are TRBV7-3 and TRBJ1-6; 8 nucleotides align to TRBD1. V dropped 9 bases and J dropped 6; count of bases not matched to a gene: 10. Germline CDR1 SGHTA, CDR2 FQGTGA. CDR3 size: 15 residues. The CDR3 bases are TGTGCCAGTAGTCCCACAGGGGGGATTAATTCACCCCTCCACTTT. Residues: CASSPTGGINSPLHF.

The J gene is TRBJ2-3, the V gene TRBV7-2, with D possibly being TRBD1 (6 bases). Trimming removed 3 bases from V and 0 bases from J, with 10 bases in between. The germline V gene encodes CDR1 SGHTA and CDR2 FQGNSA. The CDR3 is 15 amino acids. CDR3 sequence (DNA): TGTGCCAGCAGCTTCAGACAGGATAGCACAGATACGCAGTATTTT. It translates to CASSFRQDSTDTQYF.

This sequence joins TRBV7-2 and TRBJ2-3, with D perhaps TRBD2 (6 bases). Germline loops: CDR1 SGHTA, CDR2 FQGNSA. Deletions cut 1 base from V and 2 bases from J, with 7 bases between. The CDR3 sequence is 14 residues long. CDR3 region: CASSLGGITDTQYF. In nucleotides, the CDR3 is TGTGCCAGCAGCTTAGGCGGGATCACAGATACGCAGTATTTT.